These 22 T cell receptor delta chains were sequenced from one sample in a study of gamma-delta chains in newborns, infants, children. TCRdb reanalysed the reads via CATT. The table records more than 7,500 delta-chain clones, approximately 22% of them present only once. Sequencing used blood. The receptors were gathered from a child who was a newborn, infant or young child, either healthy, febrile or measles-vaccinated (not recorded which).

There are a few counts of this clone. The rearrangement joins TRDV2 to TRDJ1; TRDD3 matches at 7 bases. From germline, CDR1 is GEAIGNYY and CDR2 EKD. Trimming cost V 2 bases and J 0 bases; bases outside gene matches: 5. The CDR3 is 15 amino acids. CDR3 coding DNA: TGTGCCTGTGACATTCTGGGGGGGTACACCGATAAACTCATCTTT. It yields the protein CACDILGGYTDKLIF.

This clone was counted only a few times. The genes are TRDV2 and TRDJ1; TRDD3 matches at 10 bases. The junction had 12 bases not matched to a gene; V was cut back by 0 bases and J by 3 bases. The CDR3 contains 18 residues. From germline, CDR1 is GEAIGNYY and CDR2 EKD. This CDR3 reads CACDTLSTGGSRADKLIF. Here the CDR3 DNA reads TGTGCCTGTGACACCCTAAGTACTGGGGGATCGCGGGCCGATAAACTCATCTTT.

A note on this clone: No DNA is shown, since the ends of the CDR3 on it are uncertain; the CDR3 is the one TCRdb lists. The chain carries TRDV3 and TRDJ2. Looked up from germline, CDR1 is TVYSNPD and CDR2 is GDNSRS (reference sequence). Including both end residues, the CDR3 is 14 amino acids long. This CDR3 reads CAFGTGHLTAQLFF.

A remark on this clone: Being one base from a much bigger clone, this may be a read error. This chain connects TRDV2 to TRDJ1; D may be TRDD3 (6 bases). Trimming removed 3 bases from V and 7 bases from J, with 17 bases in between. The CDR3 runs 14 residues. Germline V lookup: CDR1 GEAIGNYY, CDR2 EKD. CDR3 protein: CACDSVLGSAKLIF. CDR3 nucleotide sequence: TGTGCCTGTGACTCCGTACTGGGTTCCGCTAAACTCATCTTT.

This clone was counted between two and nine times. The CDR3 here is CACDVLTGGFYTDKLIF. The CDR3 region has the DNA TGTGCCTGTGACGTCCTAACTGGGGGATTTTACACCGATAAACTCATCTTT. This sequence joins TRDV2 and TRDJ1; 10 bases agree with TRDD3. The CDR3 runs 17 residues. V was pared by 3 bases and J by 0 bases, with 9 bases of the junction left unmatched. CDR1 is GEAIGNYY, CDR2 EKD, per germline.

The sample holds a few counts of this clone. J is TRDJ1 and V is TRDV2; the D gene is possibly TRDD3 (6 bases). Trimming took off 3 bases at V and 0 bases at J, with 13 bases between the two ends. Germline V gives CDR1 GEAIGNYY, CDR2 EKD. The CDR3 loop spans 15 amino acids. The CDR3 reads CACDSLGSYTDKLIF. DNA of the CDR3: TGTGCCTGTGACTCGCTGGGGAGCTACACCGATAAACTCATCTTT.

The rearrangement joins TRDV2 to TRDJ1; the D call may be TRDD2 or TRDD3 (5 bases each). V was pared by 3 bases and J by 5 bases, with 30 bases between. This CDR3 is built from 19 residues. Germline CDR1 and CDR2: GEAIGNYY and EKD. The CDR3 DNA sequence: TGTGCCTGTGACTTCCTCATTACTGGAGATAAGGCGTTAGCAGATAAACTCATCTTT. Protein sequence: CACDFLITGDKALADKLIF.

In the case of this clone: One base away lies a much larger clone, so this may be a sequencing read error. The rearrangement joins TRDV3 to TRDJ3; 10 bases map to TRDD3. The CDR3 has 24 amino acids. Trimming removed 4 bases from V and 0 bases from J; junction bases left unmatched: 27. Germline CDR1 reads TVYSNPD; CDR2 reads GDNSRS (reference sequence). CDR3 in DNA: TGTGCCTGGCTTACTGGGGGATGCCTGGGCGTCGCCTTTGCGAGCTCCTGGGACACCCGACAGATGTTTTTC. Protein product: CAWLTGGCLGVAFASSWDTRQMFF.

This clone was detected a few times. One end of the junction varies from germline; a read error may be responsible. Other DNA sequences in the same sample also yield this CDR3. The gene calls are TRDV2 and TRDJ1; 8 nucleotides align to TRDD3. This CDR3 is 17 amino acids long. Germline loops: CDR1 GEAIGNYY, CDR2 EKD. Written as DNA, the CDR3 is TGTGCCTGTGACGCGGTACTGGGGGTCCAGTACACCGATAAACTTATCTTT. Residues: CACDAVLGVQYTDKLIF.

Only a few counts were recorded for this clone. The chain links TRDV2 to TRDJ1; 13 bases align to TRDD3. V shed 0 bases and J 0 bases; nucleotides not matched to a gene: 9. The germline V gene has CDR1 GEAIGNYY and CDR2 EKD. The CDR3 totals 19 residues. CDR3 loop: CACDTVFTGGYAYTDKLIF. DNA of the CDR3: TGTGCCTGTGACACCGTCTTTACTGGGGGATACGCGTACACCGATAAACTCATCTTT.

CDR3 sequence: CALGKCRTGGYTDKLIF. The DNA of the CDR3 is TGTGCTCTTGGCAAATGTCGTACTGGGGGATACACCGATAAACTCATCTTT. The chain combines TRDV1 with TRDJ1, with TRDD3 matching over 10 bases. The CDR3 has 17 amino acids. The ends lost 6 bases at V and 0 bases at J; junction bases unmatched: 10. CDR1 is TSWWSYY and CDR2 is QGS in the germline V gene.

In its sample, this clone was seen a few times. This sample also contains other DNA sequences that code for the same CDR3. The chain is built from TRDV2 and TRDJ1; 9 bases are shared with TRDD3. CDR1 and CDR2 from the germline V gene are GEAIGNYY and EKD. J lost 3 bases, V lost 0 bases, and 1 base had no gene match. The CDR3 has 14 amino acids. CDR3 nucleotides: TGTGCCTGTGACACCCTGGGGGATGCCGATAAACTCATCTTT. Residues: CACDTLGDADKLIF.

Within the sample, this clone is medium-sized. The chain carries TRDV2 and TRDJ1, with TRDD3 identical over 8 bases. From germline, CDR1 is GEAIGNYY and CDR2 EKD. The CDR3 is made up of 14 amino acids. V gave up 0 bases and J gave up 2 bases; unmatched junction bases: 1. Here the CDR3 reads CACDTWGMTDKLIF. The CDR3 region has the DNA TGTGCCTGTGACACCTGGGGGATGACCGATAAACTCATCTTT.

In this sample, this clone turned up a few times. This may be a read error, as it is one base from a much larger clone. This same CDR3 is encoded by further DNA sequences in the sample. CDR3 sequence: CACDKMGDRTKLFF. The CDR3, as DNA: TGTGCCTGTGACAAGATGGGGGACCGGACAAAACTCTTCTTT. The J gene is TRDJ2, the V gene TRDV2, with 7 bases aligning to TRDD3. The V gene end was trimmed by 2 bases and the J gene end by 12 bases; junction bases not matched to a gene: 11. CDR3 size: 14 residues. CDR1 and CDR2 (germline): GEAIGNYY, EKD.

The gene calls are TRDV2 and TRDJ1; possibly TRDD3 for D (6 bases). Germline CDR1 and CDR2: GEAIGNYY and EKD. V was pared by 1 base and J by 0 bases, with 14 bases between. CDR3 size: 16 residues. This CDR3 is CACDTLGSPYTDKLIF. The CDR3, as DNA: TGTGCCTGTGACACGCTGGGGTCCCCGTACACCGATAAACTCATCTTT.

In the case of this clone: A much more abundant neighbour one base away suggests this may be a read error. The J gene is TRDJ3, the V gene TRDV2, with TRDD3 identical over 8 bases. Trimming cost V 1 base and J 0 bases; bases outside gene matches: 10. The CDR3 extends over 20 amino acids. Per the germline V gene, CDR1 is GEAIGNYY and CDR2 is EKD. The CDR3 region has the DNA TGTGCCTGTGACACGGCTACTGGGGGGTCAAGCTCCTGGGACACCCGACAGATGTTTTTC. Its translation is CACDTATGGSSSWDTRQMFF.

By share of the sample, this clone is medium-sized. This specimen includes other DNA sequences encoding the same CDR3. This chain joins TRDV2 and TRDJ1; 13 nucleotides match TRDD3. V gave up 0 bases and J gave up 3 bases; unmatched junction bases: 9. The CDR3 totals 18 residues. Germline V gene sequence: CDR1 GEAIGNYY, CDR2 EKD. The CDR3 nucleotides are TGTGCCTGTGACACCCTTACTGGGGGATACGTAGTTCCCGATAAACTCATCTTT. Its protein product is CACDTLTGGYVVPDKLIF.

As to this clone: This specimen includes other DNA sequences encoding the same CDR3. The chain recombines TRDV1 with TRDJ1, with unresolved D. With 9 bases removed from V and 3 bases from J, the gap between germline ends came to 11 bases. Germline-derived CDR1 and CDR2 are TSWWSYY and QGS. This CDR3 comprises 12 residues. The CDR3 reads CALGVRADKLIF. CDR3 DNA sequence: TGTGCTCTCGGTGTACGGGCCGATAAACTCATCTTT.

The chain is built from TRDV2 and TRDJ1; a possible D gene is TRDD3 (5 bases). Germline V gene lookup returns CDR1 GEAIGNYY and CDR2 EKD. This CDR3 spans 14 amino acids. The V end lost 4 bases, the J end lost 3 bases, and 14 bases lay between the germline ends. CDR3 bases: TGTGCCTGTGAAAGCGTGGGGTATTCCGATAAACTCATCTTT. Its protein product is CACESVGYSDKLIF.

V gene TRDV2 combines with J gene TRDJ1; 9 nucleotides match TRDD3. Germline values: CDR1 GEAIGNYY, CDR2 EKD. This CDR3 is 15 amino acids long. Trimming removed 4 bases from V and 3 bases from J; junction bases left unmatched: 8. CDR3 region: CACDLLGDWADKLIF. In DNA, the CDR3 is TGTGCCTGTGATCTACTGGGGGACTGGGCCGATAAACTCATCTTT.

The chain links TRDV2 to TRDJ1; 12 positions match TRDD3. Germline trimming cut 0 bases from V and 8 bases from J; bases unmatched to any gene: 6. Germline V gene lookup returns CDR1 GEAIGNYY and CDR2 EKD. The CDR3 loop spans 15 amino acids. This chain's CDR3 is CACDTLAGGYAKLIF. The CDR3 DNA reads TGTGCCTGTGACACCCTTGCTGGGGGATACGCGAAACTCATCTTT.

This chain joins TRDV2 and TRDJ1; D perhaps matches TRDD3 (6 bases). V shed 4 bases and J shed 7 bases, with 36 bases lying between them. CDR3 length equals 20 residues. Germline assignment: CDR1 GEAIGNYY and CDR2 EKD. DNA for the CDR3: TGTGCCTGTGAACACTTAACAGGCACATCGACTGGAGACTGGGAGTCTAAACTCATCTTT. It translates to CACEHLTGTSTGDWESKLIF.